This T cell receptor (beta chain) was obtained from a study of blood T cell repertoires in COVID-19 (dated by TCRdb to the early 2020s). Background on the whole study: Samples covering the acute and convalescent phases of COVID-19 were provided by collaborators in the United States, Italy and Spain. Subjects who had been exposed to COVID-19, were actively infected with it, or had recovered from it provided the deeply sampled blood TCRbeta repertoires that made up the dataset. The samples were drawn from the first 160 participants of the ongoing ImmuneRACE study and from 950 to 1,500 subjects provided by 6 global collaborators. The material from the prospective study consisted of cDNA or gDNA derived from T cells, B-cell-depleted T cells, or PBMCs. Where HLA class I and class II types were available, the types were taken from metadata supplied by the sample provider, not from assay-based typing. The repertoires were released in a freely available public database meant as a resource for research on the immune response to SARS-CoV-2. Sample metadata almost always included a de-identified subject ID, COVID-19 status, age in years and sex.

Participants in the prospective study were aged about 18 to 90 years, lived in 20 to 30 United States geographic areas, and enrolled through a virtual design. In the prospective study, participants were assigned to cohorts based on the clinical history participants reported in a screening survey and a study questionnaire. For ImmuneRACE Cohort 3, a participant was defined as recovered based on two consecutive negative NP/OP PCR tests, clearance by a healthcare professional, or resolution of symptoms. Mobile phlebotomists in the prospective study collected whole blood, serum and a nasopharyngeal or oropharyngeal swab from every participant. Additional blood draws and questionnaires over an approximately two-month period could optionally be provided by prospective study participants. Prospective study blood samples were shipped either frozen or at room temperature before DNA extraction. Concerning this clone: No antigen is known for it. No quality values exist for individual bases; no much larger clone is one base distant.

From the germline V gene, CDR1 is SGHVS and CDR2 is FQNEAQ. Including cysteine and phenylalanine, the CDR3 has 14 amino acids. The retained sequence is limited to the CDR3, 42 bases, with the frame set at the first base. V is pared back by 2 bases and J by 0 bases, with 5 bases lying between the germline termini. Results the study describes overall, beyond this receptor: Clinical and demographic metadata were provided uncurated, with the amount varying by source and participant.

TCRbeta CDR3 regions were amplified from genomic DNA using the immunoSEQ Assay, a bias-controlled multiplex PCR. From the authors' description of their analysis: The number of nucleated cells in each sample was estimated by amplification of reference gene primers within the assay. To quantify the absolute abundance of each unique TCRbeta CDR3 rearrangement, sequence reads were collapsed and filtered. Productive Simpson clonality was computed per sample as the square root of Simpson's diversity index over productive rearrangements. The clones in this table, taken by TCRdb from immuneACCESS, are in-frame only. Not every clone is retained; where verified, under half of the shortfall comes from an unresolved V gene, and the cause of the rest is unknown. The V and J calls and clone size come from that table; D and trimming were worked out from the DNA. The sample table contains 150,000 to 200,000 clones; only one count was recorded for roughly 90% of them. 0.7% to 0.9% of the sample belongs to the ten largest clones.

The chain employs TRBV7-8 and TRBJ1-3; no D gene can be assigned with confidence. Specimen: PBMCs or T cells enriched from blood (not recorded which). The source of this sequence is a woman aged 18-35 years who had recovered from COVID-19. The CDR3 protein: CASSLRGSGNTIYF. The nucleotides are TGTGCCAGCAGCTTACGGGGCTCTGGAAACACCATATATTTT. Supplemented by the reference TRBV7-8 and TRBJ1-3 proteins around the CDR3, the complete variable domain is GAGVSQSPRYKVAKRGQDVALRCDPISGHVSLFWYQQALGQGPEFLTYFQNEAQLDKSGLPSDRFFAERPEGSVSTLKIQRTQQEDSAVYLCASSLRGSGNTIYFGEGSWLTVV.